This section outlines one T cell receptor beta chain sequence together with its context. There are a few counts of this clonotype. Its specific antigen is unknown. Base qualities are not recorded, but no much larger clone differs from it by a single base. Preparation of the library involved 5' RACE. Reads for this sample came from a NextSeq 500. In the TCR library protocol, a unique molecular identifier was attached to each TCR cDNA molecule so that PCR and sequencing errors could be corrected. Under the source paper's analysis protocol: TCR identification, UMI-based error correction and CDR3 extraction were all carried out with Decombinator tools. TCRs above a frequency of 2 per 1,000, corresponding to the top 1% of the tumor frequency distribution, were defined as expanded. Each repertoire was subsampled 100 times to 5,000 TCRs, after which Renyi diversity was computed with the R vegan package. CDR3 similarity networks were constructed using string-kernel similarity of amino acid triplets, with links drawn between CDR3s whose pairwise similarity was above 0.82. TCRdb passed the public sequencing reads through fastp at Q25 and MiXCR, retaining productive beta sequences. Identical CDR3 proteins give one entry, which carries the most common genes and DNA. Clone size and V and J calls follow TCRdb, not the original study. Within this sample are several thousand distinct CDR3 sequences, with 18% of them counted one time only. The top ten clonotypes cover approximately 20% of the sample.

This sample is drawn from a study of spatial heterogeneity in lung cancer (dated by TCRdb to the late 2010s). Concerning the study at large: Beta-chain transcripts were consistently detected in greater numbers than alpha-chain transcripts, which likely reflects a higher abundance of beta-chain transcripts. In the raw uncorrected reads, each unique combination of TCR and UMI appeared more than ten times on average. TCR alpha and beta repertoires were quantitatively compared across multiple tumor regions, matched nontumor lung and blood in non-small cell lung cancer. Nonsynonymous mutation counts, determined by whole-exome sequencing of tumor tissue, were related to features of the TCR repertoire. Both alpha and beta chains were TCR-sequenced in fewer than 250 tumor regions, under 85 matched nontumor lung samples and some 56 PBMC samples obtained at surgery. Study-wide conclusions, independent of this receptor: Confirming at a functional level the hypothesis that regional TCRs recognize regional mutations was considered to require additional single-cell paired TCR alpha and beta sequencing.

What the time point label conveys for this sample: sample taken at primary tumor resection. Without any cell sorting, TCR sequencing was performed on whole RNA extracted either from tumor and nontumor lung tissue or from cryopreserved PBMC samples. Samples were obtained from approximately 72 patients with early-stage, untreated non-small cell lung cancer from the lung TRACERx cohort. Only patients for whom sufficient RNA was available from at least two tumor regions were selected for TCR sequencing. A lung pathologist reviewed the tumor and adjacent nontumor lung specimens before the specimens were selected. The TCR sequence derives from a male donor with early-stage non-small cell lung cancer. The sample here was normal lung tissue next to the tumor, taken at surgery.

The base sequence is TGTGCCAGCAGCTTAGTCCCAGCAGGAGACACCGGGGAGCTGTTTTTT. The resulting protein is CASSLVPAGDTGELFF. Rearrangement joined TRBV7-9 to TRBJ2-2; there is no confident call for the D gene. The trim is 1 base for V and 3 bases for J, with a gap of 12 bases between the germline ends. CDR1 SEHNR and CDR2 FQNEAQ are derived from the germline V gene (reference sequence). The CDR3 sequence holds 16 residues, the cysteine and phenylalanine included. Just CDR3 DNA is preserved here, 48 bases in frame from base 1.